Below are 27 T cell receptor beta chains sequenced from a single sample in a study of regulatory T cells in long-lasting Graves disease. In building TCR beta libraries, iRepertoire HTBI primers were used together with Arm-PCR of CDR3 regions. One entry per CDR3 protein results from TCRdb running MiXCR on the multiplex PCR reads. The table has about 540,000 distinct CDR3 sequences, roughly 13% seen once. Time point noted: newly diagnosed GD, antithyroid drugs for less than 3 months. Preparation of the TCR library used RNA extracted from PBMCs. These data were likewise used in another study, on T cells in Graves' hyperthyroidism and ophthalmopathy.

The sequencing here drew on peripheral blood mononuclear cells (PBMCs), taken at new diagnosis, from a patient treated with antithyroid drugs. Every receptor here comes from a man younger than 40 with Graves disease.

The table lists this clonotype with many counts. The gene calls are TRBV30 and TRBJ1-2; D not resolved. CDR3 length equals 12 residues. The germline CDR1 and CDR2 sequences are GTSNPN and SVGIG (reference sequence). The V end was cut by 5 bases, the J end by 3 bases, with 10 bases between. In nucleotides, the CDR3 is TGTGCCTGGGCCTATTTGGACTATGGCTACACCTTC. This encodes CAWAYLDYGYTF. The variable domain in full, with the rest retrieved from reference TRBV30 and TRBJ1-2, is SQTIHQWPATLVQPVGSPLSLECTVEGTSNPNLYWYRQAAGRGLQLLFYSVGIGQISSEVPQNLSASRPQDRQFILSSKKLLLSDSGFYLCAWAYLDYGYTFGSGTRLTVV.

There are many counts of this clonotype. A read error may account for a junction end that differs from germline. This sequence joins TRBV7-2 and TRBJ2-3, with 10 bases identical to TRBD2. The CDR3 contains 13 residues. In germline, CDR1 is SGHTA, CDR2 FQGNSA. DNA of the CDR3: TGTGCCAGCAGCTTAGCGGCTAGCGGGAGCACCTTTTTT. Translating gives CASSLAASGSTFF. Based on the CDR3 plus reference TRBV7-2 and TRBJ2-3, the full variable domain is GAGVSQSPSNKVTEKGKDVELRCDPISGHTALYWYRQSLGQGLEFLIYFQGNSAPDKSGLPSDRFSAERTGGSVSTLTIQRTQQEDSAVYLCASSLAASGSTFFGPGTRLTVL.

The sample holds many counts of this clonotype. The rearrangement joins TRBV6-1 to TRBJ2-7; a weak D match, TRBD2 (6 bases). V lost 0 bases and J 7 bases, leaving 19 bases between the germline ends. Per germline, CDR1 MNHNS and CDR2 SASEGT. This CDR3 comprises 16 residues. CDR3 loop: CASSEAALWGGDEQYF. Here the CDR3 DNA reads TGTGCCAGCAGTGAAGCCGCATTGTGGGGAGGTGATGAGCAGTACTTC.

This clonotype showed up just once. One base away lies a much larger clone, so this may be a sequencing read error. The CDR3 DNA sequence: TGTGCCAGCAGCCAGGCTAGCGGGGGCTCCTACGAGCAGTACTTC. It encodes CASSQASGGSYEQYF. The chain employs TRBV4-2 and TRBJ2-7; 10 bases line up with TRBD2. Per the germline V gene, CDR1 is LGHNA and CDR2 is YNFKEQ. The trim removed 3 bases at V and 0 bases at J, leaving 2 bases unmatched. This CDR3 spans 15 amino acids.

This clonotype has just a few counts. Being one base from a much bigger clone, this may be a read error. The chain joins TRBV12-3 or TRBV12-4 to TRBJ2-1, with 10 bases identical to TRBD2. The J call is in doubt because the DNA end fits TRBJ2-5 better. The length of the CDR3 is 15 residues. CDR3 coding DNA: TGTGCCGGCATGGGGCTAGCGGGAGAGGGGGAGACCCAGTACTTC. Its protein product is CAGMGLAGEGETQYF.

The rearrangement links TRBV9 to TRBJ1-1, with D perhaps TRBD1 (6 bases). V lost 0 bases and J lost 8, with 23 bases in between. Germline values: CDR1 SGDLS, CDR2 YYNGEE. This CDR3 region has 17 residues. The CDR3 DNA reads TGTGCCAGCAGCGTAGACCCACGGGGGGCGCTTCAAGTGGAAGCTTTCTTT. The encoded protein is CASSVDPRGALQVEAFF.

V gene TRBV4-2 combines with J gene TRBJ2-2, with 9 bases fitting TRBD1. The ends lost 2 bases at V and 5 bases at J; junction bases unmatched: 6. This CDR3 spans 16 amino acids. Per the germline V gene, CDR1 is LGHNA and CDR2 is YNFKEQ. This CDR3 is CASSQSGQGRTGELFF. The CDR3 bases are TGTGCCAGCAGCCAATCGGGACAGGGTCGGACCGGGGAGCTGTTTTTT.

This clonotype was recorded at least ten times. The chain has TRBV24-1 and TRBJ1-2; D uncertain. This CDR3 has 15 amino acids. CDR1 and CDR2 (germline): KGHDR, SFDVKD. Trimming stripped 3 bases from V and 4 bases from J, with 14 bases between. In nucleotides, the CDR3 is TGTGCCACCAGTGATCCGACGGCAACGAGCTATGGCTACACCTTC. Its protein is CATSDPTATSYGYTF.

This clonotype was counted many times. This chain joins TRBV12-5 and TRBJ2-1; D unresolved. The germline V gene has CDR1 LGHNT and CDR2 FRNRAP. CDR3 length: 14 amino acids. V lost 2 bases and J 8 bases, leaving 13 bases between the germline ends. CDR3 DNA: TGTGCTAGTGGTTTGCCTCAGACTGGGGATGAGCAGTTCTTC. It encodes CASGLPQTGDEQFF.

This clonotype showed up many times. V usage is TRBV20-1 and J usage is TRBJ2-5; 9 bases match TRBD2. The CDR3 has 15 amino acids. Germline V gene sequence: CDR1 DFQATT, CDR2 SNEGSKA (reference sequence). Trimming at V came to 3 bases and at J to 5 bases, leaving 10 bases not matched to a gene. The CDR3 loop reads CSARMVAGDGETQYF. CDR3 in DNA: TGCAGTGCTAGGATGGTAGCGGGAGACGGGGAGACCCAGTACTTC.

This clonotype was recorded at least ten times. The CDR3: CASSLGKTPSTDTQYF. The CDR3, as DNA: TGTGCCAGCAGTTTGGGGAAAACTCCTAGCACAGATACGCAGTATTTT. V usage is TRBV12-3 or TRBV12-4 and J usage is TRBJ2-3, with unresolved D. The CDR3 length is 16 residues. Trimming removed 3 bases from V and 0 bases from J, with 13 bases in between.

Many counts were recorded for this clonotype. V is TRBV20-1 and J is TRBJ2-2; TRBD2 matches 10 bases. Germline trimming cut 3 bases from V and 5 bases from J; bases unmatched to any gene: 9. Germline lookup yields CDR1 DFQATT and CDR2 SNEGSKA (reference sequence). The CDR3 length is 16 residues. The CDR3 is CSARVPAGGLTGELFF. CDR3 in DNA: TGCAGTGCTAGGGTCCCAGCGGGAGGGCTGACCGGGGAGCTGTTTTTT.

V usage is TRBV28 and J usage is TRBJ1-4; 10 bases agree with TRBD1. The CDR3 is 14 residues long. The V segment lost 5 bases and the J segment 8 bases; nucleotides outside the gene matches: 5. Looked up from germline, CDR1 is MDHEN and CDR2 is SYDVKM. CDR3 protein: CASSLGTGVEKLFF. CDR3 in DNA: TGTGCCAGCAGTCTCGGGACAGGGGTAGAAAAACTGTTTTTT.

At least ten counts were recorded for this clonotype. The rearrangement links TRBV2 to TRBJ2-2; TRBD2 aligns across 7 bases. J was trimmed by 3 bases and V by 3 bases; bases with no gene match: 10. CDR1 and CDR2 (germline): SNHLY, FYNNEI. CDR3 size: 17 residues. This CDR3 reads CASSDGWREWDTGELFF. For the CDR3, the DNA is TGTGCCAGCAGTGACGGGTGGCGGGAGTGGGACACCGGGGAGCTGTTTTTT.

This clonotype was recorded many times. This chain uses TRBV2 with TRBJ2-7; D might be TRBD2 (5 bases). The CDR3 covers 15 residues. Germline V gives CDR1 SNHLY, CDR2 FYNNEI. V lost 7 bases, J lost 3 bases, and 19 bases lay in between. The DNA for the CDR3 is TGTGCCAGCACCCAGTCCGGGATTTATAGCTACGAGCAGTACTTC. Translation gives CASTQSGIYSYEQYF. Drawing the rest from reference TRBV2 and TRBJ2-7, the complete variable domain is EPEVTQTPSHQVTQMGQEVILRCVPISNHLYFYWYRQILGQKVEFLVSFYNNEISEKSEIFDDQFSVERPDGSNFTLKIRSTKLEDSAMYFCASTQSGIYSYEQYFGPGTRLTVT.

This clonotype was detected many times. J is TRBJ2-1 and V is TRBV12-3 or TRBV12-4; 7 bases map to TRBD1. Losses at the gene ends were 4 bases for V and 5 bases for J; bases not matched to a gene: 8. The CDR3 covers 15 residues. The CDR3 nucleotides read TGTGCCAGCAGTTCCCCCGGGACAGCCAACAATGAGCAGTTCTTC. It codes for CASSSPGTANNEQFF.

With regard to this clonotype: A single base separates this from a much larger clone, so it may be a read error. V is TRBV5-6 and J is TRBJ2-5; D remains ambiguous. The CDR3 loop spans 11 amino acids. V lost 4 bases, J lost 5 bases, and 6 bases lay in between. Germline V gene lookup returns CDR1 SGHDT and CDR2 YYEEEE. The CDR3 here is CASSGMETQYF. In nucleotides, the CDR3 is TGTGCCAGCAGCGGGATGGAGACCCAGTACTTC.

This clonotype was seen at least ten times. V and J are TRBV7-2 and TRBJ2-3, with D possibly TRBD2 on 5 matching bases. Deletions cut 0 bases from V and 4 bases from J, with 8 bases between. The CDR3 totals 14 residues. Germline-derived CDR1 and CDR2 are SGHTA and FQGNSA. In DNA, the CDR3 is TGTGCCAGCAGCTTAGCTGCGGGCCCAGATACGCAGTATTTT. Translating gives CASSLAAGPDTQYF.

This clonotype was detected a few times. This sequence joins TRBV29-1 and TRBJ2-7; D unresolved. Germline CDR1 SQVTM, CDR2 ANQGSEA. The CDR3 contains 12 residues. V dropped 0 bases and J dropped 4 bases, with 7 bases sitting between them. The DNA for the CDR3 is TGCAGCGTTGAAGATTTGGAATACGAGCAGTACTTC. Protein product: CSVEDLEYEQYF.

The CDR3 DNA is TGTGCCAGTAGCAGGGACAGTCAAAACAATCAGCCCCAGCATTTT. It codes for CASSRDSQNNQPQHF. The gene calls are TRBV19 and TRBJ1-5; 7 nucleotides match TRBD1. This CDR3 region has 15 residues. Germline CDR1 reads LNHDA; CDR2 reads SQIVND (reference sequence). Trimming took 6 bases from V and 3 from J; bases not matched to a gene: 8.

This clonotype occurred many times. The rearrangement links TRBV30 to TRBJ2-2, with 9 bases that match TRBD1. The CDR3 sequence is 15 residues long. J lost 1 base, V lost 8 bases, and 8 bases had no gene match. CDR1 and CDR2 from the germline V gene are GTSNPN and SVGIG (reference sequence). The CDR3 DNA is TGTGCCCGATCCATGGACAGGGGGAACACCGGGGAGCTGTTTTTT. As protein: CARSMDRGNTGELFF.

On this clonotype: This may stem from a read error, because a much larger clone lies one nucleotide away. V is TRBV12-3 or TRBV12-4 and J is TRBJ2-3; TRBD1 matches at 9 bases. The CDR3 contains 16 residues. The V segment lost 5 bases and the J segment 1 base; nucleotides outside the gene matches: 7. The DNA of the CDR3 is TGTGCCAGCAGTCCCCAAGGGACAGGGTGCACAGATACGCAGTATTTT. It translates to CASSPQGTGCTDTQYF.

This clonotype was recorded a few times. The chain couples TRBV12-3 or TRBV12-4 to TRBJ2-5; D is perhaps TRBD1 (5 bases). V lost 4 bases and J 2 bases, leaving 14 bases between the germline ends. CDR3 length: 15 amino acids. The CDR3 DNA reads TGTGCCAGCAGTTCCCCAGGGAAGAGGCAAGAGACCCAGTACTTC. It specifies CASSSPGKRQETQYF.

In its sample, this clonotype was seen many times. The V gene is TRBV11-2, the J gene TRBJ2-5; D is possibly TRBD2 (6 bases). CDR3 length equals 18 residues. CDR1 and CDR2 (germline): SGHAT, FQNNGV. Trimming shortened V by 0 bases and J by 1 base, and 18 bases separated the two germline ends. In DNA, the CDR3 is TGTGCCAGCAGCTTAGATAGGGGCAGCGGAGGGCCCCAAGAGACCCAGTACTTC. Its protein is CASSLDRGSGGPQETQYF.

The V gene is TRBV9, the J gene TRBJ2-1, with TRBD2 matching 7 bases. CDR3 length equals 11 residues. The V gene end was trimmed by 4 bases and the J gene end by 15 bases; junction bases not matched to a gene: 7. CDR1 SGDLS and CDR2 YYNGEE come from the germline V gene. CDR3 amino acids: CASSSEGTMFF. The CDR3 region has the DNA TGTGCCAGCAGCTCTGAGGGGACTATGTTCTTC. Full variable domain (rest looked up from reference TRBV9 and TRBJ2-1): DSGVTQTPKHLITATGQRVTLRCSPRSGDLSVYWYQQSLDQGLQFLIQYYNGEERAKGNILERFSAQQFPDLHSELNLSSLELGDSALYFCASSSEGTMFFGPGTRLTVL.

The chain recombines TRBV28 with TRBJ1-2; D perhaps matches TRBD1 (5 bases). The CDR3 length is 13 residues. Germline V gene sequence: CDR1 MDHEN, CDR2 SYDVKM. The germline V and J ends were trimmed by 10 bases and 6 bases, with 18 bases remaining between them. DNA of the CDR3: TGTGCCACCCTCCGCAGACAGTTAAATGGCTACACCTTC. Its translation is CATLRRQLNGYTF.

This clonotype has more than one count but fewer than ten. V and J are TRBV27 and TRBJ1-1, with 10 positions matching TRBD1. The V segment lost 2 bases and the J segment 5 bases; nucleotides outside the gene matches: 2. The CDR3 spans 14 residues. Germline V CDR1 and CDR2: MNHEY, SMNVEV (reference sequence). The DNA for the CDR3 is TGTGCCAGCAGTTTAGGACAGGGGGTTACTGAAGCTTTCTTT. Its protein is CASSLGQGVTEAFF.